One sample yielded the 28 T cell receptor beta chains listed below, sequenced in a study of shared clonotypes between healthy human individuals. The method was immunoSEQ multiplex PCR; TCRdb's version includes in-frame clones alone and lacks a portion of them. There are over a million clones in the sample; around 78% occur only once, and 0.5% to 0.6% lies in the top ten. The sample was memory CD4+ T cells from PBMCs. Sample subset: CD45RA-negative fraction. Source of these receptors: a man between 18 and 29 years old in good health. Some clones in this sample may be carry-over from other donors' samples.

The chain couples TRBV19 to TRBJ2-5; 9 positions match TRBD1. The J call is in doubt because the DNA end fits TRBJ2-7 better. This CDR3 comprises 15 residues. The germline V gene encodes CDR1 LNHDA and CDR2 SQIVND (reference sequence). The CDR3 nucleotides read TGTGCCAGTAGTATGAGGGACAGGGTCACCTACGAGCAGTACTTC. Translated, it gives CASSMRDRVTYEQYF.

The rearrangement uses TRBV5-1 and TRBJ2-2; 14 bases agree with TRBD2. V shed 5 bases, J shed 4 bases, and the junction held 4 bases outside the gene matches. The V gene's germline CDR1 is SGHRS and CDR2 YFSETQ. The CDR3 is 16 residues long. The DNA of the CDR3 is TGCGCCAGCAGGGGACTAGCGGGAGCTAGCACCGGGGAGCTGTTTTTT. Translation gives CASRGLAGASTGELFF.

This clone was counted at least ten times. The chain joins TRBV28 to TRBJ1-1, with D perhaps TRBD1 (6 bases). Between the trimmed V and J ends, which lost 7 bases and 5 bases, there was a span of 20 bases. From germline, CDR1 is MDHEN and CDR2 SYDVKM. CDR3 size: 15 residues. CDR3 bases: TGTGCCAGCATGAGGGGGGCGCCGGGGAGAACTGAAGCTTTCTTT. It is translated as CASMRGAPGRTEAFF.

The genes are TRBV25-1 and TRBJ1-3; TRBD1 is a possible D gene (5 bases). Deletions cut 6 bases from V and 7 bases from J, with 16 bases between. This CDR3 is 14 amino acids long. CDR1 is MGHDK and CDR2 is SYGVNS in the germline V gene. The CDR3 sequence is CASSGAIPGNTIYF. The CDR3 nucleotides read TGTGCCAGCAGCGGGGCAATTCCAGGGAACACCATATATTTT.

The chain employs TRBV10-3 and TRBJ1-2; D may be TRBD1 (6 bases). The germline V gene encodes CDR1 ENHRY and CDR2 SYGVKD. V was trimmed by 2 bases and J by 4 bases, leaving 14 bases between them. The CDR3 spans 15 residues. The DNA for the CDR3 is TGTGCCATCAGTGAGGGGGGCAGGGGAGGCTATGGCTACACCTTC. This sequence encodes CAISEGGRGGYGYTF.

The chain employs TRBV19 and TRBJ2-5, with a weak D call TRBD2 (5 bases). The CDR3 extends over 13 amino acids. Trimming cost V 8 bases and J 6 bases, with 16 bases left between them. Germline V gene data show CDR1 as LNHDA and CDR2 as SQIVND (reference sequence). In DNA, the CDR3 is TGTGCCAGTCTGGACTCAGACACAAAGACCCAGTACTTC. Protein sequence: CASLDSDTKTQYF.

The sample holds one count of this clone. The same CDR3 arises from other DNA sequences in this sample as well. The V and J genes are TRBV27 and TRBJ2-1; the D is unclear. Trimming removed 3 bases from V and 5 bases from J, with 8 bases in between. Per the germline V gene, CDR1 is MNHEY and CDR2 is SMNVEV (reference sequence). This CDR3 contains 13 residues. CDR3 sequence reads: CASSLSLNNEQFF. CDR3 in DNA: TGTGCCAGCAGTTTGTCCCTAAACAATGAGCAGTTCTTC.

The V gene is TRBV12-5, the J gene TRBJ2-6; 10 positions agree with TRBD2. CDR3 size: 21 residues. The ends lost 3 bases at V and 4 bases at J; junction bases unmatched: 18. Germline assignment: CDR1 LGHNT and CDR2 FRNRAP. CDR3 DNA: TGTGCTAGTGGTTTACTCCCGGGACTAGCGATACTGGAGGCAGGGGCCAACGTCCTGACTTTC. Protein: CASGLLPGLAILEAGANVLTF.

This CDR3 reads CASATWGGGTEAFF. The DNA for the CDR3 is TGTGCCAGCGCGACGTGGGGCGGGGGCACTGAAGCTTTCTTT. The chain recombines TRBV27 with TRBJ1-1; D may be TRBD1 (5 bases). V lost 8 bases and J lost 4, with 17 bases in between. CDR1 is MNHEY, CDR2 SMNVEV, per germline (reference sequence). There are 14 residues in the CDR3.

This clone turned up a few times. The rearrangement links TRBV6-1 to TRBJ1-2; 7 bases agree with TRBD1. The V gene's germline CDR1 is MNHNS and CDR2 SASEGT. J was trimmed by 4 bases and V by 0 bases; bases with no gene match: 5. The CDR3 spans 15 residues. CDR3 bases: TGTGCCAGCAGTGAAGCGGGCAGGGGGGCCTATGGCTACACCTTC. Translating gives CASSEAGRGAYGYTF.

Comments on this clone: Additional DNA sequences in this sample encode the identical CDR3. The J gene is TRBJ2-6, the V gene TRBV5-5, with D uncertain. The CDR3 loop spans 14 amino acids. V was shortened by 4 bases and J by 4 bases, with 9 bases between the two germline ends. Germline lookup yields CDR1 SGHKS and CDR2 YYEKEE (reference sequence). The CDR3 reads CASSRTGGANVLTF. The CDR3 bases are TGTGCCAGCAGCAGGACGGGCGGGGCCAACGTCCTGACTTTC.

V gene TRBV11-1 combines with J gene TRBJ2-3; tentative D call: TRBD2 (6 bases). The CDR3 has 14 residues. From germline, CDR1 is SGHAT and CDR2 FQDESV (reference sequence). Trimming removed 5 bases from V and 5 bases from J, with 14 bases in between. The CDR3 bases are TGTGCCAGCAGCCACCGCGGGGTCGGAGATACGCAGTATTTT. It specifies CASSHRGVGDTQYF. The complete variable domain, with remaining parts taken from reference TRBV11-1 and TRBJ2-3, reads EAEVAQSPRYKITEKSQAVAFWCDPISGHATLYWYRQILGQGPELLVQFQDESVVDDSQLPKDRFSAERLKGVDSTLKIQPAELGDSAMYLCASSHRGVGDTQYFGPGTRLTVL.

V usage is TRBV18 and J usage is TRBJ2-7; TRBD1 agrees at 8 bases. Germline V gene lookup returns CDR1 KGHSH and CDR2 LQKENI. J lost 7 bases, V lost 6 bases, and 14 bases had no gene match. The CDR3 is 15 residues long. CDR3 region: CASSQVGQGLGEQYF. In DNA, the CDR3 is TGTGCCAGCTCGCAAGTCGGACAGGGCCTGGGGGAGCAGTACTTC.

This chain connects TRBV27 to TRBJ1-1; tentatively, D is TRBD1 (6 bases). This CDR3 is 14 amino acids long. Germline lookup yields CDR1 MNHEY and CDR2 SMNVEV (reference sequence). Trimming cost V 3 bases and J 2 bases, with 10 bases left between them. CDR3 in amino acids: CASSFNRANTEAFF. CDR3 bases: TGTGCCAGCAGTTTTAACAGGGCTAACACTGAAGCTTTCTTT.

This clone came up a few times. This chain joins TRBV7-6 and TRBJ1-5; D is unclear. V was trimmed by 1 base and J by 7 bases, leaving 8 bases between them. This CDR3 spans 13 amino acids. The germline V gene has CDR1 SGHVS and CDR2 FNYEAQ. In DNA form, the CDR3 reads TGTGCCAGCAGCTTAGGTGGCCGGCAGCCCCAGCATTTT. Its translation is CASSLGGRQPQHF.

The chain is built from TRBV4-1 and TRBJ2-5, with 11 bases aligning to TRBD2. The CDR3 has 16 residues. Per germline, CDR1 MGHRA and CDR2 YSYEKL. Unmatched junction bases numbered 10, after V lost 5 bases and J lost 5 bases. The CDR3 bases are TGCGCCAGCAGCGAGAGGTATAGCGGGAGGGGGGAGACCCAGTACTTC. Protein: CASSERYSGRGETQYF.

V and J are TRBV7-2 and TRBJ2-7, with D possibly TRBD1 on 5 matching bases. With 5 bases removed from V and 0 bases from J, the gap between germline ends came to 11 bases. Germline V gives CDR1 SGHTA, CDR2 FQGNSA. The CDR3 is 14 amino acids. The CDR3 DNA reads TGTGCCAGCAGCGCAGACAGATTCTCCTACGAGCAGTACTTC. This gives the protein CASSADRFSYEQYF.

This clone was counted at least ten times. The genes are TRBV27 and TRBJ1-5, with D tentatively TRBD1 (6 bases). The CDR3 consists of 14 residues. The germline V gene has CDR1 MNHEY and CDR2 SMNVEV (reference sequence). Trimming took 3 bases from V and 7 from J, leaving 13 bases between them. CDR3 protein: CASSFRGGGQPQHF. CDR3 nucleotides: TGTGCCAGCAGTTTCAGGGGAGGCGGGCAGCCCCAGCATTTT.

This clone occurred a few times. The V gene is TRBV10-3, the J gene TRBJ1-1, with 7 nucleotides matching TRBD1. The CDR3 sequence is 12 residues long. CDR1 and CDR2 (germline): ENHRY, SYGVKD. With V trimmed by 8 bases and J by 1 base, 1 base remained unmatched. The CDR3 here is CAIRQGNTEAFF. The CDR3 region has the DNA TGTGCCATCCGACAGGGGAACACTGAAGCTTTCTTT.

Only one count was recorded for this clone. V and J are TRBV5-4 and TRBJ2-7, with TRBD1 matching 8 bases. Germline V lookup: CDR1 SGHNT, CDR2 YYREEE (reference sequence). Germline trimming cut 1 base from V and 5 bases from J; bases unmatched to any gene: 8. The CDR3 is made up of 15 amino acids. In nucleotides, the CDR3 is TGTGCCAGCAGCTTGCCAGGGGGCCGTTATGACGAGCAGTACTTC. Its protein product is CASSLPGGRYDEQYF. Using reference TRBV5-4 and TRBJ2-7 for the parts outside the CDR3, the full variable domain is ETGVTQSPTHLIKTRGQQVTLRCSSQSGHNTVSWYQQALGQGPQFIFQYYREEENGRGNFPPRFSGLQFPNYSSELNVNALELDDSALYLCASSLPGGRYDEQYFGPGTRLTVT.

Note on this clone: A read error may produce the germline difference seen at one junction end. The V and J genes are TRBV19 and TRBJ1-5; the D gene is possibly TRBD1 (6 bases). The germline V gene has CDR1 LNHDA and CDR2 SQIVND (reference sequence). The CDR3 covers 12 residues. The CDR3 sequence is CAGRTGNQPQHF. In DNA, the CDR3 is TGTGCCGGTAGGACAGGCAATCAGCCCCAGCATTTT.

The chain links TRBV30 to TRBJ2-1, with D hard to call. The V gene's germline CDR1 is GTSNPN and CDR2 SVGIG (reference sequence). The CDR3 is made up of 10 amino acids. V lost 3 bases, J lost 10 bases, and 7 bases lay in between. The CDR3 DNA reads TGTGCCTGGAGACGTGAAGAGCAGTTCTTC. Protein product: CAWRREEQFF.

This chain joins TRBV11-2 and TRBJ1-1; TRBD1 is a possible D gene (6 bases). V was cut by 3 bases and J by 0 bases, with 8 bases left in between. The CDR3 runs 14 residues. Germline-derived CDR1 and CDR2 are SGHAT and FQNNGV. DNA of the CDR3: TGTGCCAGCAGCTTGGGACAAGTGAACACTGAAGCTTTCTTT. Translation: CASSLGQVNTEAFF.

This clone was detected a few times. The V call is TRBV9, the J call TRBJ2-1; TRBD2 matches at 12 bases. CDR3 length equals 16 residues. Per the germline V gene, CDR1 is SGDLS and CDR2 is YYNGEE. Trimming at V came to 3 bases and at J to 8 bases, leaving 9 bases not matched to a gene. CDR3 sequence: CASSDELAGGFDEQFF. The CDR3 nucleotides read TGTGCCAGCAGCGACGAACTAGCGGGAGGTTTCGATGAGCAGTTCTTC.

In this sample, this clone turned up many times. The chain links TRBV5-6 to TRBJ2-2, with 12 bases identical to TRBD2. Trimming took 6 bases from V and 4 from J; bases not matched to a gene: 7. CDR3 size: 16 residues. Germline assignment: CDR1 SGHDT and CDR2 YYEEEE. For the CDR3, the DNA is TGTGCCAGCAACCCGACTAGCGGGAGCCTCACCGGGGAGCTGTTTTTT. It yields the protein CASNPTSGSLTGELFF.

V usage is TRBV2 and J usage is TRBJ1-2; TRBD1 matches 10 bases. This CDR3 is 15 amino acids long. Per germline, CDR1 SNHLY and CDR2 FYNNEI. V dropped 6 bases and J dropped 5; count of bases not matched to a gene: 9. For the CDR3, the DNA is TGTGCCAGCAGCCCTCAGGGACAGGGGCGTTATGGCTACACCTTC. Its translation: CASSPQGQGRYGYTF.

The chain links TRBV7-2 to TRBJ1-2; D ambiguous. Germline V gene data show CDR1 as SGHTA and CDR2 as FQGNSA. V lost 0 bases to trimming and J lost 4 bases, with 6 bases between them. The CDR3 is 13 amino acids. In DNA form, the CDR3 reads TGTGCCAGCAGCTTAGCAATCAGCTATGGCTACACCTTC. Encoded protein: CASSLAISYGYTF.

The V gene is TRBV18, the J gene TRBJ2-5; D is unresolved. This CDR3 region has 15 residues. The V gene lost 0 bases and the J gene lost 4 bases, with 12 bases spanning the gap. The V gene's germline CDR1 is KGHSH and CDR2 LQKENI. Here the CDR3 reads CASSPPGLLVETQYF. The CDR3 region has the DNA TGTGCCAGCTCACCACCGGGCCTCTTGGTAGAGACCCAGTACTTC.